This T cell receptor (beta chain) emerged from a study of regulatory dendritic cells for organ transplantation. Study-level points and caveats: Memory CD8+ clonal expansion seemed more limited with regulatory than mature dendritic cells.

Profiling relied on immunoSEQ multiplex PCR, and the TCRdb table lists in-frame clones only, not all of them. The repertoire has roughly 28,000 clones, approximately 80% of them found once; the top ten carry about 0.1%. Concerning this clone itself: The antigen is unknown.

The germline CDR1 and CDR2 sequences are SGHDT and YYEEEE. Trimming removed 0 bases from V and 8 bases from J, with 11 bases in between. This CDR3 is 13 amino acids long. The clonotype was recovered from a human donor in good health. Sample: naive CD4+ T cells from blood. As to subset: CD45RA+ naive T cells. The V gene is TRBV5-6, the J gene TRBJ1-2; possible D gene TRBD1, 5 bases. The CDR3 DNA reads TGTGCCAGCAGCTTGGATAGGGGAGGAGGCTACACCTTC. Its translation is CASSLDRGGGYTF.